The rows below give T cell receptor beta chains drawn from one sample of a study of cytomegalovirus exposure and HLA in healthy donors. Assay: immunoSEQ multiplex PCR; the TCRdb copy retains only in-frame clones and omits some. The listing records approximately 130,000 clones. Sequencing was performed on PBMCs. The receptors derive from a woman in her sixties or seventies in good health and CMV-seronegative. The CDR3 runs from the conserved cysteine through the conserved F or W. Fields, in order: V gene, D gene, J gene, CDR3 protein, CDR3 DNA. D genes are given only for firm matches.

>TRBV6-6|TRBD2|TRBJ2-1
CASSSEPLTSAPEQFF
TGTGCCAGCAGTTCCGAACCTCTGACTAGCGCCCCAGAGCAGTTCTTC
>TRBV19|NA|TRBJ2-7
CASSIVGSYEQYF
TGTGCCAGTAGTATCGTAGGGAGTTACGAGCAGTACTTC
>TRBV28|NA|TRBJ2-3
CASSSAGLRARKDTQYF
TGTGCCAGCAGTTCCGCCGGACTCCGGGCGAGGAAAGATACGCAGTATTTT
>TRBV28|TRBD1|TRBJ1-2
CASSLQGAVAGYTF
TGTGCCAGCAGTCTACAGGGGGCGGTTGCTGGCTACACCTTC
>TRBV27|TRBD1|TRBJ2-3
CASSLHRGGYHF
TGTGCCAGCAGTCTGCACAGGGGTGGGTATCATTTT
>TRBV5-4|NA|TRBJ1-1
CASSSPAGRVTEAFF
TGTGCCAGCAGCTCGCCGGCAGGGAGGGTCACTGAAGCTTTCTTT
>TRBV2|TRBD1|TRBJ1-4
CASHDRGHNEKLFF
TGTGCCAGCCACGACAGGGGCCATAATGAAAAACTGTTTTTT
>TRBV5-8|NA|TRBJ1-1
CATRGVWITEAFF
TGTGCCACGCGGGGGGTTTGGATTACTGAAGCTTTCTTT
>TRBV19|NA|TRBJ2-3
CASSIWGQGTDTQYF
TGTGCCAGTAGTATATGGGGGCAGGGAACAGATACGCAGTATTTT
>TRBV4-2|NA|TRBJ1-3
CASSQVSSGSGNTIYF
TGTGCCAGCAGCCAAGTGAGTTCAGGCTCTGGAAACACCATATATTTT
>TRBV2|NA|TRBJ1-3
CASIGGNSGNTIYF
TGTGCCAGCATAGGCGGAAACTCTGGAAACACCATATATTTT
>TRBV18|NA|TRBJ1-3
CASSPPTGLSGNTIYF
TGTGCCAGCTCACCACCAACAGGGCTCTCTGGAAACACCATATATTTT
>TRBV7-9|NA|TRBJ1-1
CASSLEPNTEAFF
TGTGCCAGCAGCTTAGAGCCGAACACTGAAGCTTTCTTT
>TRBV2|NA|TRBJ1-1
CASNDGIGGSEAFF
TGTGCCAGCAATGATGGCATAGGGGGAAGTGAAGCTTTCTTT
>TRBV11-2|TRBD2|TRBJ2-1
CASSLRGEGRNNEQFF
TGTGCCAGCAGCCTACGAGGGGAGGGCCGGAATAATGAGCAGTTCTTC
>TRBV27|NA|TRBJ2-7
CASSLSDSPSYEQYF
TGTGCCAGCAGCCTCTCGGACAGCCCTTCCTACGAGCAGTACTTC
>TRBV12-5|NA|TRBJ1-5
CASGLDIRVSNQPQHF
TGTGCTAGTGGTTTGGATATCAGGGTTAGCAATCAGCCCCAGCATTTT
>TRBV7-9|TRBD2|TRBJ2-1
CASRTGTSSYNEQFF
TGTGCCAGCAGAACCGGGACTAGCTCCTACAATGAGCAGTTCTTC
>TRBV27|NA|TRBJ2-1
CASSRLVLYEQFF
TGTGCCAGCAGCCGTCTAGTTCTGTATGAGCAGTTCTTC
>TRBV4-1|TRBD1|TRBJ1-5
CASSQGGTGPRNQPQHF
TGCGCCAGCAGCCAGGGAGGGACAGGTCCCCGCAATCAGCCCCAGCATTTT
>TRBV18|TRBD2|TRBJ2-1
CASSPQAGGNNEQFF
TGTGCCAGCTCACCCCAGGCGGGGGGTAACAATGAGCAGTTCTTC
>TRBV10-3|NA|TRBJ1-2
CAISGGYGYTF
TGTGCCATCAGTGGAGGGTACGGCTACACCTTC
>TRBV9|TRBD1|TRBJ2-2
CASSITGGSYTGELFF
TGTGCCAGCAGCATTACAGGGGGAAGTTACACCGGGGAGCTGTTTTTT
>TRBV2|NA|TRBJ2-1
CASRTEGGNEQFF
TGTGCCAGCCGTACCGAGGGAGGCAATGAGCAGTTCTTC
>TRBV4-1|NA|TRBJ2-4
CASSQDSPRARDIQYF
TGCGCCAGCAGCCAAGATAGCCCCAGGGCAAGGGACATTCAGTACTTC
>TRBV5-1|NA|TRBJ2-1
CASSSQGNEQFF
TGCGCCAGCAGCTCCCAGGGGAATGAGCAGTTCTTC
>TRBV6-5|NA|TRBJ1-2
CASSYSNRAGLYTF
TGTGCCAGCAGTTACTCGAACCGGGCGGGTCTCTACACCTTC
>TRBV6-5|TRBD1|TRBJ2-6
CATMTGSGANVLTF
TGTGCCACCATGACAGGGTCTGGGGCCAACGTCCTGACTTTC
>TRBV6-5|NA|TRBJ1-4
CASRGLGRKEKLFF
TGTGCCAGCAGGGGGCTAGGACGTAAGGAAAAACTGTTTTTT
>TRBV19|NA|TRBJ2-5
CASSPGGPRETQYF
TGTGCCAGTAGCCCAGGGGGGCCGAGAGAGACCCAGTACTTC
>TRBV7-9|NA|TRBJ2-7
CASSHGVREIYEQYF
TGTGCCAGCAGCCATGGGGTCAGGGAAATCTACGAGCAGTACTTC
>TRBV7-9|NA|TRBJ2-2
CASSPGTHFPEELFF
TGTGCCAGCAGCCCCGGGACACATTTCCCGGAGGAGCTGTTTTTT
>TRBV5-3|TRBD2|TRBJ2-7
CARSRVRLAGAYEQYF
TGTGCCAGAAGCCGGGTTAGACTAGCGGGAGCCTACGAGCAGTACTTC
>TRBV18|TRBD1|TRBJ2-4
CASSPKQGVYIQYF
TGTGCCAGCTCACCGAAACAGGGGGTCTACATTCAGTACTTC
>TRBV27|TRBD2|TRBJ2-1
CASRREGPYNEQFF
TGTGCCAGCCGGCGGGAGGGCCCCTACAATGAGCAGTTCTTC
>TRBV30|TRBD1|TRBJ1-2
CAWSGDRGYDGYTF
TGTGCCTGGAGCGGAGACAGGGGGTACGATGGCTACACCTTC
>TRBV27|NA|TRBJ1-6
CATRLSNSPLHF
TGTGCCACCAGACTGTCCAATTCACCCCTCCACTTT
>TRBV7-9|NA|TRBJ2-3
CASGRDFLDTQYF
TGTGCCAGCGGTCGGGACTTTCTAGATACGCAGTATTTT
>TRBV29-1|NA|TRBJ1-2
CSVENGAYGYTF
TGCAGCGTTGAAAATGGGGCCTATGGCTACACCTTC
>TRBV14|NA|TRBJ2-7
CASSNLGIPYEQYF
TGTGCCAGCAGCAATCTGGGCATCCCCTACGAGCAGTACTTC
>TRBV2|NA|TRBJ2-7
CASLGLGNEQYF
TGTGCCAGCCTGGGACTCGGCAACGAGCAGTACTTC
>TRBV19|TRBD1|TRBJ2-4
CASREGAGNIQYF
TGTGCCAGTAGAGAGGGGGCAGGTAACATTCAGTACTTC
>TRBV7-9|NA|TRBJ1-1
CASIEGVSAFF
TGTGCCAGCATCGAGGGAGTCTCAGCTTTCTTT
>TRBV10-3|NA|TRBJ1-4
CAISESRGPLGEKLFF
TGTGCCATCAGTGAGTCGAGAGGCCCTCTGGGTGAAAAACTGTTTTTT
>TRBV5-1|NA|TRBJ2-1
CASSKGQVGEQFF
TGCGCCAGCAGCAAGGGGCAGGTTGGTGAGCAGTTCTTC
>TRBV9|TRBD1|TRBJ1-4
CASSDLPTTGGREKLFF
TGTGCCAGCAGCGACTTACCAACGACAGGGGGTAGGGAAAAACTGTTTTTT
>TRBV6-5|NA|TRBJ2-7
CASSYSLNSPYEQYF
TGTGCCAGCAGTTACTCTCTCAACAGTCCCTACGAGCAGTACTTC
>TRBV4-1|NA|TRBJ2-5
CASSQAVQETQYF
TGCGCCAGCAGCCAAGCGGTACAAGAGACCCAGTACTTC
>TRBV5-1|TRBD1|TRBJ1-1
CASSKDRGQGTEAFF
TGCGCCAGCAGCAAAGACAGGGGGCAGGGGACTGAAGCTTTCTTT
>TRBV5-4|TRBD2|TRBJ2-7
CASSLGSSGGSEQYF
TGTGCCAGCAGCTTGGGCTCTAGCGGGGGATCCGAGCAGTACTTC
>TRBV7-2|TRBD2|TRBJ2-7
CASSLGLEYEQYF
TGTGCCAGCAGCTTGGGACTAGAGTACGAGCAGTACTTC
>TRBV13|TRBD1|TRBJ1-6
CASSFGQGDSPLHF
TGTGCCAGCAGCTTTGGACAGGGTGATTCACCCCTCCACTTT
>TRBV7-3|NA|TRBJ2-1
CASSSQGNEQFF
TGTGCCAGCAGCTCACAGGGAAATGAGCAGTTCTTC